This T cell receptor (beta chain) originates from a study of T-cell reconstitution after alpha-beta-depleted transplantation in children. Study conclusions and caveats: As was reported, about two months after transplant, alpha-beta T cells came from several hundred expanded graft clones.

This clonotype was detected only a few times. The antigen is not known. Per the germline V gene, CDR1 is MNHNY and CDR2 is SVGAGI (reference sequence). This CDR3 contains 13 residues. Deletions cut 11 bases from V and 2 bases from J, with 13 bases between. The TCRbeta library incorporated unique molecular identifiers. Each CDR3 protein is one row after TCRdb ran MiXCR on the PCR reads. This table has roughly 490,000 distinct CDR3 sequences, 9.5% to 12% appearing once. Here the sequenced sample was PBMCs, mostly from graft donor cells, taken 180 days after TCRalphabeta/CD19-depleted stem cell transplant. The chain employs TRBV6-6 and TRBJ1-5; D gene ambiguous. The source is a female patient between 2 and 15 years old who had a stem cell transplant for aplastic anemia, so the T cells may come from the graft donor. CDR3: CALARAGNQPQHF. The DNA for the CDR3 is TGTGCCCTAGCCCGGGCTGGCAATCAGCCCCAGCATTTT.